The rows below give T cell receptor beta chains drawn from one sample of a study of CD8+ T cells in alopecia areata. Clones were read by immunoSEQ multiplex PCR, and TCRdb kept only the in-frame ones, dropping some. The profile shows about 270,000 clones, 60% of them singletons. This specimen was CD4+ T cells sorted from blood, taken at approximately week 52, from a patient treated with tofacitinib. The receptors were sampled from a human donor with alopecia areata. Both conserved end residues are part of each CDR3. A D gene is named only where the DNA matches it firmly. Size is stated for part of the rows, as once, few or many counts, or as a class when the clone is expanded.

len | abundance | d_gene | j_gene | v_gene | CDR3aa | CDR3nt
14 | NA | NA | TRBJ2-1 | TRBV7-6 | CASSLAGSYNEQFF | TGTGCCAGCAGCTTAGCCGGGTCCTACAATGAGCAGTTCTTC
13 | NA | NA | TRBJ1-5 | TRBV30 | CAWSPQDNQPQHF | TGTGCCTGGAGTCCACAGGACAATCAGCCCCAGCATTTT
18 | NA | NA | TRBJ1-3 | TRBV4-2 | CASSQEGDREGPRNTIYF | TGTGCCAGCAGCCAAGAGGGGGACCGGGAGGGCCCAAGAAACACCATATATTTT
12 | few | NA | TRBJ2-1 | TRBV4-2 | CASSQQNRVQFF | TGTGCCAGCAGCCAACAGAACAGGGTTCAGTTCTTC
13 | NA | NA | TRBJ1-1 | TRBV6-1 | CASSAPENTEAFF | TGTGCCAGCAGTGCCCCGGAGAACACTGAAGCTTTCTTT
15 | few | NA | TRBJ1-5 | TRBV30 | CAWSVRGGSNQPQHF | TGTGCCTGGAGTGTAAGGGGAGGGAGCAATCAGCCCCAGCATTTT
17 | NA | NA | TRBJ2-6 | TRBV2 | CASSPTQGASGANVLTF | TGTGCCAGCAGCCCGACACAGGGAGCCTCTGGGGCCAACGTCCTGACTTTC
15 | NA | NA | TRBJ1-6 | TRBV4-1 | CASSQEPSYNSPLHF | TGCGCCAGCAGCCAAGAACCCTCCTATAATTCACCCCTCCACTTT
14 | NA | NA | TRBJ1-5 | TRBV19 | CASSGRGSNQPQHF | TGTGCCAGTAGCGGGAGGGGGTCCAATCAGCCCCAGCATTTT
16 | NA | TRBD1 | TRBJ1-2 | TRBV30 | CAWSVPGTGGNYGYTF | TGTGCCTGGAGTGTGCCCGGGACAGGCGGAAACTATGGCTACACCTTC
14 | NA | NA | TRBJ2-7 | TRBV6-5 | CASSSRGFKYEQYF | TGTGCCAGCAGTTCTCGGGGGTTCAAGTACGAGCAGTACTTC
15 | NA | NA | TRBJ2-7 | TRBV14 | CASSQDLSGVYEQYF | TGTGCCAGCAGCCAAGATCTGAGCGGTGTCTACGAGCAGTACTTC
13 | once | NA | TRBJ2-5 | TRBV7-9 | CASSLEAQETQYF | TGTGCCAGCAGCTTAGAGGCTCAAGAGACCCAGTACTTC
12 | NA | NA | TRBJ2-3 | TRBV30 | CAWSVLADTQYF | TGTGCCTGGAGTGTATTGGCAGATACGCAGTATTTT
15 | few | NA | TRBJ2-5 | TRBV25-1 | CASSPRAGYQETQYF | TGTGCCAGCAGTCCCAGGGCGGGGTACCAAGAGACCCAGTACTTC
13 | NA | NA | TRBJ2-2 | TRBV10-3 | CAIGPANTGELFF | TGTGCCATCGGCCCAGCGAACACCGGGGAGCTGTTTTTT
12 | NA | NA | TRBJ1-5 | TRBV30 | CAWSTSNQPQHF | TGTGCCTGGAGTACCAGCAATCAGCCCCAGCATTTT
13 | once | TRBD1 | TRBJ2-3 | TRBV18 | CASSRQGTDTQYF | TGTGCCAGCTCAAGACAGGGAACAGATACGCAGTATTTT
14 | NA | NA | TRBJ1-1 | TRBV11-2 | CASSLGGAATEAFF | TGTGCCAGCAGCTTAGGGGGGGCGGCCACTGAAGCTTTCTTT
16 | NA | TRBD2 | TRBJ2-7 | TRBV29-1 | CSVEAGLAGSSYEQYF | TGCAGCGTTGAAGCCGGACTAGCGGGAAGCTCCTACGAGCAGTACTTC
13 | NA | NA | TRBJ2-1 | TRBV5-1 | CASSLGPGNEQFF | TGCGCCAGCAGCTTGGGTCCGGGGAATGAGCAGTTCTTC
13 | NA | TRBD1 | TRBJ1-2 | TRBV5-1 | CASESGGGYGYTF | TGCGCCAGCGAGTCAGGGGGCGGCTATGGCTACACCTTC
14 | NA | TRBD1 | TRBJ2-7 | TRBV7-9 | CASSPRTGGYEQYF | TGTGCCAGCAGCCCGAGGACAGGGGGCTACGAGCAGTACTTC
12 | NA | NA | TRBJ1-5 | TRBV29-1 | CSAGEGNQPQHF | TGCAGCGCCGGAGAGGGGAATCAGCCCCAGCATTTT
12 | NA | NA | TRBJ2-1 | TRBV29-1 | CSVGLRGDEQFF | TGCAGCGTCGGCCTGAGGGGTGATGAGCAGTTCTTC
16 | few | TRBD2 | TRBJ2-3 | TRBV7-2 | CASSPRTSGGTDTQYF | TGTGCCAGCAGCCCAAGGACTAGCGGGGGCACAGATACGCAGTATTTT
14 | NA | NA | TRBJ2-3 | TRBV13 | CASSFGGDTDTQYF | TGTGCCAGCAGCTTCGGGGGCGACACAGATACGCAGTATTTT
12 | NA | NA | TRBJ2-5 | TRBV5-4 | CASSLALETQYF | TGTGCCAGCAGCTTGGCTTTGGAGACCCAGTACTTC
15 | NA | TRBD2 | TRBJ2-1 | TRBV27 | CASSLPAGEVNEQFF | TGTGCCAGCAGTCTCCCAGCGGGGGAGGTCAATGAGCAGTTCTTC
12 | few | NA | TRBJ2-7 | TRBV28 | CASSGPRGEQYF | TGTGCCAGCAGTGGCCCTCGAGGCGAGCAGTACTTC
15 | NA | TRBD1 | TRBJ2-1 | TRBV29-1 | CSPYPRDRAYNEQFF | TGCAGCCCCTACCCCCGGGACAGGGCTTACAATGAGCAGTTCTTC
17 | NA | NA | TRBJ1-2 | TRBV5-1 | CASSWSPRGRNHRGYTF | TGCGCCAGCAGCTGGAGCCCTCGGGGCAGGAATCACCGCGGCTACACCTTC